These 24 T cell receptor beta chains came from one sample sequenced in a study of cytotoxic CD8 clonotypes in ibrutinib-treated CLL. Libraries were prepared by immunoSEQ multiplex PCR; TCRdb keeps only in-frame clonotypes and omits some of them. This table has some 63,000 clones, about nine tenths appearing once. The sequencing here drew on PBMCs, taken after 12 months of ibrutinib treatment. The receptors come from a human donor with chronic lymphocytic leukemia.

The chain employs TRBV9 and TRBJ2-5, with D perhaps matching TRBD2 (5 bases). CDR3 length equals 14 residues. V was shortened by 3 bases and J by 6 bases, with 15 bases between the two germline ends. The germline V gene has CDR1 SGDLS and CDR2 YYNGEE. CDR3 bases: TGTGCCAGCAGCGCCCAAGGACTGGGCCAGACCCAGTACTTC. This sequence encodes CASSAQGLGQTQYF.

This clone occurred a few times. This rearrangement joins TRBV19 to TRBJ1-5; the D gene is possibly TRBD1 (6 bases). V lost 7 bases and J lost 0, with 10 bases in between. This CDR3 has 14 residues. Germline V lookup: CDR1 LNHDA, CDR2 SQIVND (reference sequence). In nucleotides, the CDR3 is TGTGCCAGTAAGGGGGATTTTAGCAATCAGCCCCAGCATTTT. Translated: CASKGDFSNQPQHF.

The chain carries TRBV25-1 and TRBJ2-1, with 12 bases lining up with TRBD2. The CDR3 runs 15 residues. The V gene end was trimmed by 4 bases and the J gene end by 4 bases; junction bases not matched to a gene: 2. Germline V lookup: CDR1 MGHDK, CDR2 SYGVNS. CDR3 residues: CASSALAGGYNEQFF. The CDR3 bases are TGTGCCAGCAGTGCCCTAGCGGGAGGGTACAATGAGCAGTTCTTC.

J is TRBJ1-1 and V is TRBV30; D is unclear. The CDR3 has 17 residues. Deletions cut 2 bases from V and 5 bases from J, with 24 bases between. The V gene's germline CDR1 is GTSNPN and CDR2 SVGIG (reference sequence). The CDR3 nucleotides are TGTGCCTGGAGTCGCTACAAGTATGAGGGAGGTCATACTGAAGCTTTCTTT. It codes for CAWSRYKYEGGHTEAFF.

The chain combines TRBV7-6 with TRBJ2-7, with TRBD2 identical over 7 bases. Germline values: CDR1 SGHVS, CDR2 FNYEAQ. The CDR3 loop spans 12 amino acids. The V and J ends lost 5 bases and 7 bases, in that order; junction bases with no gene match: 5. CDR3 protein: CASSPNGREQYF. CDR3 nucleotides: TGTGCCAGCAGCCCAAACGGGAGGGAGCAGTACTTC. Combining the CDR3 with reference TRBV7-6 and TRBJ2-7 gives the whole variable domain GAGVSQSPRYKVTKRGQDVALRCDPISGHVSLYWYRQALGQGPEFLTYFNYEAQQDKSGLPNDRFSAERPEGSISTLTIQRTEQRDSAMYRCASSPNGREQYFGPGTRLTVT.

The rearrangement links TRBV5-1 to TRBJ2-1, with D hard to call. This CDR3 spans 12 amino acids. V dropped 4 bases and J dropped 3 bases, with 5 bases sitting between them. Germline CDR1 is SGHRS and CDR2 is YFSETQ. The CDR3 nucleotides read TGCGCCAGCAGCCCGGACTACAATGAGCAGTTCTTC. Protein sequence: CASSPDYNEQFF.

The chain links TRBV5-4 to TRBJ2-6; a weak D match, TRBD2 (6 bases). From germline, CDR1 is SGHNT and CDR2 YYREEE (reference sequence). This CDR3 has 16 amino acids. V was trimmed by 6 bases and J by 2 bases, leaving 15 bases between them. The CDR3 region has the DNA TGTGCCAGCACCCCATCAGGCGGGACTGGGGCCAACGTCCTGACTTTC. As protein: CASTPSGGTGANVLTF. Full variable domain (missing parts from reference TRBV5-4 and TRBJ2-6): ETGVTQSPTHLIKTRGQQVTLRCSSQSGHNTVSWYQQALGQGPQFIFQYYREEENGRGNFPPRFSGLQFPNYSSELNVNALELDDSALYLCASTPSGGTGANVLTFGAGSRLTVL.

The chain employs TRBV6-5 and TRBJ2-7, with TRBD1 identical over 10 bases. This CDR3 region has 16 residues. Germline V gene lookup returns CDR1 MNHEY and CDR2 SVGAGI. Trimming removed 4 bases from V and 2 bases from J; junction bases left unmatched: 8. DNA for the CDR3: TGTGCCAGCAGTTCGTCAACGGGGACAGGGGCCTACGAGCAGTACTTC. Amino acid sequence: CASSSSTGTGAYEQYF.

The chain links TRBV19 to TRBJ2-3; possibly TRBD1 or TRBD2 for D (5 bases each). The V gene lost 2 bases and the J gene lost 4 bases, with 10 bases spanning the gap. CDR1 is LNHDA and CDR2 is SQIVND in the germline V gene (reference sequence). The CDR3 sequence is 14 residues long. The CDR3 bases are TGTGCCAGTAGTATACGGGGCTCGGCAGATACGCAGTATTTT. This translates into CASSIRGSADTQYF.

The chain joins TRBV14 to TRBJ2-7; no firm D call. Germline V lookup: CDR1 SGHDN, CDR2 FVKESK. The CDR3 totals 13 residues. With 4 bases removed from V and 1 base from J, the gap between germline ends came to 8 bases. CDR3 loop: CASSLDGSYEQYF. The CDR3 DNA reads TGTGCCAGCAGCCTTGACGGTTCCTACGAGCAGTACTTC. Full variable domain (remainder filled in from reference TRBV14 and TRBJ2-7): EAGVTQFPSHSVIEKGQTVTLRCDPISGHDNLYWYRRVMGKEIKFLLHFVKESKQDESGMPNNRFLAERTGGTYSTLKVQPAELEDSGVYFCASSLDGSYEQYFGPGTRLTVT.

J is TRBJ1-1 and V is TRBV6-1; possibly TRBD1 for D (5 bases). CDR3 size: 15 residues. Germline CDR1 MNHNS, CDR2 SASEGT. The V end lost 1 base, the J end lost 1 base, and 10 bases lay between the germline ends. The CDR3 nucleotides are TGTGCCAGCAGTGAAGATGGGGCGGCGAACACTGAAGCTTTCTTT. It yields the protein CASSEDGAANTEAFF.

CDR3 in amino acids: CTSSHLASGRARISNEQFF. In nucleotides, the CDR3 is TGCACCAGCAGCCATCTTGCTAGCGGGAGGGCGCGAATTTCAAATGAGCAGTTCTTC. This rearrangement joins TRBV1 to TRBJ2-1; TRBD2, the table's D call, was not compared with the DNA. TRBV1 is assigned pseudogene status. This CDR3 has 19 amino acids.

V gene TRBV6-6 combines with J gene TRBJ1-1; D possibly corresponds to TRBD1 (5 bases). The V end was cut by 2 bases, the J end by 1 base, with 5 bases between. Looked up from germline, CDR1 is MNHNY and CDR2 is SVGAGI (reference sequence). CDR3 length equals 13 residues. The CDR3 protein is CASSYGGNTEAFF. CDR3 nucleotides: TGTGCCAGCAGTTACGGGGGGAACACTGAAGCTTTCTTT.

The table lists this clone with a count of one. The chain is built from TRBV10-2 and TRBJ2-7; D is unresolved. Per germline, CDR1 WSHSY and CDR2 SAAADI. V was pared by 7 bases and J by 3 bases, with 10 bases between. There are 12 residues in the CDR3. This chain's CDR3 is CASTRGYYEQYF. CDR3 nucleotides: TGCGCCAGCACTAGAGGATACTACGAGCAGTACTTC.

The gene calls are TRBV5-1 and TRBJ1-4, with 8 nucleotides matching TRBD1. The CDR3 is made up of 15 amino acids. V lost 2 bases to trimming and J lost 4 bases; unmatched junction nucleotides: 4. Germline values: CDR1 SGHRS, CDR2 YFSETQ. The DNA for the CDR3 is TGCGCCAGCAGCTTCGGGGGACAGGTTAATGAAAAACTGTTTTTT. Protein product: CASSFGGQVNEKLFF.

This clone was detected only a few times. The V gene is TRBV29-1, the J gene TRBJ1-5; possibly TRBD1 for D (5 bases). This CDR3 has 14 residues. Trimming removed 7 bases at V and 0 bases at J, with 13 bases between. CDR1 and CDR2 from the germline V gene are SQVTM and ANQGSEA. The CDR3 region is CSAKAGNSNQPQHF. CDR3 sequence (DNA): TGCAGCGCTAAGGCAGGGAATAGCAATCAGCCCCAGCATTTT.

The rearrangement links TRBV10-3 to TRBJ1-3; D gene ambiguous. The CDR3 consists of 14 residues. V dropped 10 bases and J dropped 0 bases, with 13 bases sitting between them. CDR1 is ENHRY and CDR2 is SYGVKD in the germline V gene. The CDR3 region is CATLDTSSGNTIYF. In DNA form, the CDR3 reads TGTGCCACCTTGGATACCAGCTCTGGAAACACCATATATTTT.

The CDR3 sequence: CATSRDSRSEQYF. The CDR3 nucleotides are TGTGCCACCAGCAGAGATTCGCGTTCCGAGCAGTACTTC. This rearrangement joins TRBV15 to TRBJ2-7; D is ambiguous. Germline V gene lookup returns CDR1 LNHNV and CDR2 YYDKDF (reference sequence). Trimming pared 0 bases from V and 6 bases from J, leaving 9 bases between. This CDR3 region has 13 residues.

The genes are TRBV18 and TRBJ2-1; the D call may be TRBD1 or TRBD2 (7 bases each). CDR3 length: 20 amino acids. The germline V gene has CDR1 KGHSH and CDR2 LQKENI. Trimming removed 2 bases at V and 3 bases at J, with 26 bases between. In DNA, the CDR3 is TGTGCCAGCTCACCAGTAAGGGGGCGCGGGGCTAGCGGAGACTACAATGAGCAGTTCTTC. Its protein product is CASSPVRGRGASGDYNEQFF.

V and J are TRBV25-1 and TRBJ2-3; TRBD1 matches at 8 bases. This CDR3 contains 14 residues. With 6 bases clipped from V and 8 bases from J, the junction kept 10 bases outside the gene matches. Germline-derived CDR1 and CDR2 are MGHDK and SYGVNS. CDR3 sequence: CASSISGQGATQYF. DNA for the CDR3: TGTGCCAGCAGCATCAGCGGACAGGGTGCTACGCAGTATTTT.

The chain links TRBV10-3 to TRBJ1-2; 7 nucleotides line up with TRBD1. Germline CDR1 is ENHRY and CDR2 is SYGVKD. J gave up 8 bases and V 9 bases, and 9 bases lay outside the gene matches. The CDR3 runs to 12 residues. The CDR3 nucleotides read TGTGCCATAACAGAGGGGGCGCGAGGCTACACCTTC. Its protein product is CAITEGARGYTF.

The V call is TRBV13, the J call TRBJ2-1; 13 bases are a match to TRBD2. The CDR3 extends over 17 amino acids. In germline, CDR1 is PRHDT, CDR2 FYEKMQ (reference sequence). V lost 5 bases and J lost 4; bases outside the gene matches: 8. The CDR3 spells CASSRTSGSSGYNEQFF. The CDR3 DNA is TGTGCCAGCAGCCGGACTAGCGGGAGTAGTGGTTACAATGAGCAGTTCTTC.

V usage is TRBV7-2 and J usage is TRBJ2-3; D unclear. CDR3 length: 12 amino acids. Germline V gene sequence: CDR1 SGHTA, CDR2 FQGNSA. V was cut by 5 bases and J by 5 bases, with 8 bases left in between. CDR3 in amino acids: CASSPFGDTQYF. CDR3 in DNA: TGTGCCAGCAGCCCATTCGGAGATACGCAGTATTTT.

The chain couples TRBV30 to TRBJ1-1; 7 positions agree with TRBD1. This CDR3 has 15 residues. V shed 3 bases, J shed 5 bases, and the junction held 12 bases outside the gene matches. From germline, CDR1 is GTSNPN and CDR2 SVGIG (reference sequence). The CDR3 here is CAWSGRGQGSTEAFF. CDR3 bases: TGTGCCTGGAGCGGAAGGGGGCAGGGCTCAACTGAAGCTTTCTTT.